Sequencing of this TCR beta chain was carried out in a study of T cell responses to AZD1222 COVID-19 vaccine. This table comes from immunoSEQ multiplex PCR, and its TCRdb copy is limited to in-frame clones, with some not included. In the table there are some 130,000 clones, 93% of which are singletons. The CDR3 length is 17 residues. The ends were cut back, 0 bases at V and 5 bases at J, with 20 bases in the middle. Germline V lookup: CDR1 SGHDT, CDR2 YYEEEE. The sequence was collected from an adult in good health. The sample here was peripheral blood, taken on day 0 of AZD1222 vaccination. The chain couples TRBV5-6 to TRBJ1-2; no clear D. CDR3 DNA sequence: TGTGCCAGCAGCTTGGCATGGGGTCGTGTGGTTTCTTATGGCTACACCTTC. Its translation: CASSLAWGRVVSYGYTF.